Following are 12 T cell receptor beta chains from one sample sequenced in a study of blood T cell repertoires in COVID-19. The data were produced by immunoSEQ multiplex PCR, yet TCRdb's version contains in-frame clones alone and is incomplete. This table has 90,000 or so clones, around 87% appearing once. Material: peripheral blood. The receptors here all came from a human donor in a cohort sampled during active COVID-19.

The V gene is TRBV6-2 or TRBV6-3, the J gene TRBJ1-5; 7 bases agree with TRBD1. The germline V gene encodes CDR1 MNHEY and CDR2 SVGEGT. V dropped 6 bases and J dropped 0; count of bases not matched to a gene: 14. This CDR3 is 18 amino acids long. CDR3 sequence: CASSLPRTGVYSNQPQHF. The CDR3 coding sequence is TGTGCCAGCAGCCTCCCCCGGACAGGAGTATATAGCAATCAGCCCCAGCATTTT.

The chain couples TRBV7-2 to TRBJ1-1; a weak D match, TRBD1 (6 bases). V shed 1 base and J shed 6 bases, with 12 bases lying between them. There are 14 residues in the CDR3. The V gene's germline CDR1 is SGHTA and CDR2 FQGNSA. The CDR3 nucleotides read TGTGCCAGCAGCTTAGACTACAGGGATCCTGAAGCTTTCTTT. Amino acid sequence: CASSLDYRDPEAFF. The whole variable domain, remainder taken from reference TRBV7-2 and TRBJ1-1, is GAGVSQSPSNKVTEKGKDVELRCDPISGHTALYWYRQSLGQGLEFLIYFQGNSAPDKSGLPSDRFSAERTGGSVSTLTIQRTQQEDSAVYLCASSLDYRDPEAFFGQGTRLTVV.

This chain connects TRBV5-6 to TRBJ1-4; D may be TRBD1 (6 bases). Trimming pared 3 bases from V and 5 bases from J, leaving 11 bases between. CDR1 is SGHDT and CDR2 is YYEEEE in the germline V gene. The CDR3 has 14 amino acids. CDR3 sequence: CASSSYRVNEKLFF. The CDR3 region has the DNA TGTGCCAGCAGCTCTTACAGGGTCAATGAAAAACTGTTTTTT.

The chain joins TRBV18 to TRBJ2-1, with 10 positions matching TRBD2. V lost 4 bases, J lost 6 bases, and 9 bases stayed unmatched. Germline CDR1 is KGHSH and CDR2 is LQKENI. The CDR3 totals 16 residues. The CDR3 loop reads CASSLTLGLASNEQFF. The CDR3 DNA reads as TGTGCCAGCTCACTGACTCTGGGACTAGCGAGCAATGAGCAGTTCTTC.

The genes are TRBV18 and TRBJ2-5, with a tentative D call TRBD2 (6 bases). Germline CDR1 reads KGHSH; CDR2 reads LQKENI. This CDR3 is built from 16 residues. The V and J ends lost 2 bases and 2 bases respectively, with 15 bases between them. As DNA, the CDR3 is TGTGCCAGCTCACCATACGGTGGCGGGATACAAGAGACCCAGTACTTC. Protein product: CASSPYGGGIQETQYF.

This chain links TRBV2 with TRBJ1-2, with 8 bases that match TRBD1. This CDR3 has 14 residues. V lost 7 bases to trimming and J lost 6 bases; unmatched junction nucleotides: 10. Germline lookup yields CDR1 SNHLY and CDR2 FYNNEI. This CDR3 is CASTRQGLGHGYTF. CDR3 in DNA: TGTGCCAGCACAAGACAGGGGTTGGGGCATGGCTACACCTTC.

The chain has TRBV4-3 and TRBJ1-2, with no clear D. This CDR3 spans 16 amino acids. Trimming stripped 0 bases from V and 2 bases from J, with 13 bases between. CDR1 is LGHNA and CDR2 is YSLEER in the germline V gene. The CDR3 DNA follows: TGCGCCAGCAGCCAAGACGTCCCCGGGGTCAACTATGGCTACACCTTC. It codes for CASSQDVPGVNYGYTF.

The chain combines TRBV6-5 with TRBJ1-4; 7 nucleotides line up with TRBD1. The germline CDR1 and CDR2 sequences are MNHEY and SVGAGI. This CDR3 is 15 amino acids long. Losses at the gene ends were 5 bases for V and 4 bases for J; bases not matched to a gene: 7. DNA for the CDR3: TGTGCCAGCAGTAAGATGACAGGGCGTAATGAAAAACTGTTTTTT. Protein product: CASSKMTGRNEKLFF.

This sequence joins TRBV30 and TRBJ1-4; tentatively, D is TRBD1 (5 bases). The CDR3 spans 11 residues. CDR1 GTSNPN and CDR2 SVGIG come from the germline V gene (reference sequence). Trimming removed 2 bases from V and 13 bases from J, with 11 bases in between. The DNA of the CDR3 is TGTGCCTGGAGTCTGGGGCCGGGACTGTTTTTT. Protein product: CAWSLGPGLFF.

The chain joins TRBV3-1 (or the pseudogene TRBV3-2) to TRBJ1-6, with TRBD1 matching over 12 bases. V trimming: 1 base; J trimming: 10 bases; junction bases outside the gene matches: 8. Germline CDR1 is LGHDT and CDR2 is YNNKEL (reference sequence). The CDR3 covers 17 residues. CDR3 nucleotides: TGTGCCAGCAGCCAAGTTCCGGGACAGGGGGCGCAATCACCCCTCCACTTT. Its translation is CASSQVPGQGAQSPLHF.

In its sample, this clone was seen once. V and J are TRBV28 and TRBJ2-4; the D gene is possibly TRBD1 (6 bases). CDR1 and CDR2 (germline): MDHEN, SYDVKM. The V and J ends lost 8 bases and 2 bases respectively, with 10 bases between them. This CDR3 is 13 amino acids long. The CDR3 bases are TGTGCCAGCGAAGGGGGAACCAAAAACATTCAGTACTTC. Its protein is CASEGGTKNIQYF.

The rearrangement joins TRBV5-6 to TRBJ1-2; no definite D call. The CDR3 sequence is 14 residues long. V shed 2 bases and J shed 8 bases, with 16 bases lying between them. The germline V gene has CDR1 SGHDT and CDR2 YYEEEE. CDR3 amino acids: CASSFGVGSWGYTF. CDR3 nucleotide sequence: TGTGCCAGCAGCTTTGGGGTGGGGAGCTGGGGCTACACCTTC.